The 10 T cell receptor beta chains listed next were all sequenced from one sample in a study of shared clonotypes between healthy human individuals (TCRdb year 2020). Library creation used the immunoSEQ multiplex PCR assay. TCRdb's version of the immuneACCESS table is confined to in-frame rearrangements and falls short of the full clone set. An unresolved V gene accounts for under half of the shortfall where checked; the remainder is of unknown origin. This sample comprises fewer than 500,000 clones, almost 80% of them detected only once. 12% of the sample is in the top ten clones. The sample taken for sequencing was PBMCs. These TCRs come from a woman aged 40-49 years in good health. Some clones in this sample may be carry-over from other donors' samples.

The chain links TRBV15 to TRBJ2-3; 8 nucleotides line up with TRBD1. V shed 4 bases, J shed 3 bases, and the junction held 9 bases outside the gene matches. Germline CDR1 is LNHNV and CDR2 is YYDKDF (reference sequence). The CDR3 is 16 residues long. The CDR3 loop reads CATSTRQGIGTDTQYF. The CDR3 nucleotides are TGTGCCACCAGCACAAGACAGGGGATCGGTACAGATACGCAGTATTTT.

This clone was recorded once. J is TRBJ2-1 and V is TRBV27, with D perhaps TRBD2 (5 bases). Deletions cut 6 bases from V and 9 bases from J, with 18 bases between. Looked up from germline, CDR1 is MNHEY and CDR2 is SMNVEV (reference sequence). The CDR3 is 14 residues long. DNA of the CDR3: TGTGCCAGCAGGAACCTCGGGATCCGGAGTGAGCAGTTCTTC. The encoded protein is CASRNLGIRSEQFF.

J is TRBJ2-5 and V is TRBV19; perhaps TRBD2 as D (7 bases). From germline, CDR1 is LNHDA and CDR2 SQIVND (reference sequence). This CDR3 contains 14 residues. With 1 base removed from V and 4 bases from J, the gap between germline ends came to 10 bases. The CDR3 reads CASSIGAGAETQYF. CDR3 coding DNA: TGTGCCAGTAGTATAGGGGCGGGGGCAGAGACCCAGTACTTC.

In DNA form, the CDR3 reads TGTGCCAGTAGTATAAGTAAGGTAGATACGCAGTATTTT. This translates into CASSISKVDTQYF. The chain is built from TRBV19 and TRBJ2-3; D is uncertain. Germline V gives CDR1 LNHDA, CDR2 SQIVND (reference sequence). This CDR3 has 13 residues. The V gene lost 2 bases and the J gene lost 5 bases, with 8 bases spanning the gap. Variable domain in full (rest from reference TRBV19 and TRBJ2-3): DGGITQSPKYLFRKEGQNVTLSCEQNLNHDAMYWYRQDPGQGLRLIYYSQIVNDFQKGDIAEGYSVSREKKESFPLTVTSAQKNPTAFYLCASSISKVDTQYFGPGTRLTVL.

The chain combines TRBV28 with TRBJ2-2; 9 bases map to TRBD2. The germline V gene has CDR1 MDHEN and CDR2 SYDVKM. The CDR3 is 14 residues long. The J segment lost 0 bases and the V segment lost 10 bases, leaving 3 bases of the junction unmatched. This CDR3 reads CATRLAANTGELFF. The CDR3 bases are TGTGCCACCCGACTAGCGGCGAACACCGGGGAGCTGTTTTTT.

The DNA for the CDR3 is TGTGCCAGTAGGGGGCCACTACCAGATCAGCCCCAGCATTTT. This translates into CASRGPLPDQPQHF. The chain is built from TRBV19 and TRBJ1-5; maybe TRBD1 (5 bases). V was pared by 6 bases and J by 5 bases, with 14 bases between. CDR1 is LNHDA and CDR2 is SQIVND in the germline V gene (reference sequence). This CDR3 is 14 amino acids long.

The chain has TRBV9 and TRBJ2-7; 9 bases fit TRBD2. Trimming took 2 bases from V and 5 from J; bases not matched to a gene: 8. This CDR3 is built from 15 residues. Germline-derived CDR1 and CDR2 are SGDLS and YYNGEE. CDR3 protein: CASSVDSGRTHEQYF. Here the CDR3 DNA reads TGTGCCAGCAGCGTGGATAGCGGGAGAACCCACGAGCAGTACTTC.

J is TRBJ2-4 and V is TRBV23-1; D may be TRBD1 (6 bases). TRBV23-1 carries the ORF label, with uncertain function. The CDR3 loop spans 19 amino acids. V was pared by 2 bases and J by 0 bases, with 20 bases between. The CDR3 loop is CASSQRTETYFLAKNIQYF. For the CDR3, the DNA is TGCGCCAGCAGTCAACGGACAGAAACTTATTTCCTAGCCAAAAACATTCAGTACTTC.

This clone was seen more than once but under ten times. V is TRBV2 and J is TRBJ2-3; 7 nucleotides align to TRBD1. The germline V gene encodes CDR1 SNHLY and CDR2 FYNNEI. J was trimmed by 4 bases and V by 8 bases; bases with no gene match: 9. The CDR3 is 14 residues long. The CDR3 DNA follows: TGTGCCAGCGCTTGGGACAGTAGTGCAGATACGCAGTATTTT. Translation: CASAWDSSADTQYF.

This chain joins TRBV5-1 and TRBJ1-1; 8 nucleotides align to TRBD1. V was pared by 5 bases and J by 1 base, with 4 bases of the junction left unmatched. This CDR3 contains 14 residues. Germline V gene sequence: CDR1 SGHRS, CDR2 YFSETQ. CDR3 in DNA: TGCGCCAGCAGGAAGACAGGGGAGAACACTGAAGCTTTCTTT. Translation gives CASRKTGENTEAFF.